This T cell receptor beta chain appears in the sequencing data of a study of long-term antiretroviral therapy in people with HIV. The germline gives CDR1 ENHRY, CDR2 SYGVKD. The trim removed 0 bases at V and 1 base at J, leaving 3 bases unmatched. The CDR3 length is 16 residues. Each donor had at least one pre-ART and at least two post-ART PBMC samples. Sequencing used immunoSEQ v3.0 at survey level. Data came from immunoSEQ multiplex PCR; TCRdb stores just in-frame clones and leaves some out. Of tens of thousands of clones listed, 86% are singletons. The chain links TRBV10-3 to TRBJ2-3, with TRBD2 matching 8 bases. This receptor was identified in a man between 40 and 49 years old with HIV. The sequenced sample was unsorted PBMCs, obtained approximately 2.7 years after starting antiretroviral therapy. Written as DNA, the CDR3 is TGTGCCATCAGTGAGTCGAGGACTAGCCGCACAGATACGCAGTATTTT. Its translation: CAISESRTSRTDTQYF.